The 16 T cell receptor beta chains below were found in one sample sequenced in a study of response to subunit inactivated influenza vaccine. MiXCR, applied by TCRdb to the RT-PCR reads, yields one record per CDR3 protein. The table lists roughly 500,000 distinct CDR3 sequences, roughly 23% of them singletons, with approximately 1.9% in the top ten. The material was CD4+ T cells sorted from PBMCs, obtained roughly 5 days after vaccination. These receptors were collected from a man in his fifties or sixties who received an inactivated influenza vaccine.

The rearrangement uses TRBV5-5 and TRBJ2-2; 7 bases line up with TRBD2. This CDR3 comprises 14 residues. Germline lookup yields CDR1 SGHKS and CDR2 YYEKEE (reference sequence). With V trimmed by 6 bases and J by 7 bases, 9 bases remained unmatched. CDR3 in amino acids: CASNPGGLVGELFF. The CDR3 region has the DNA TGTGCCAGCAATCCCGGGGGGTTGGTCGGGGAGCTGTTTTTT.

The chain links TRBV29-1 to TRBJ2-1, with 12 bases fitting TRBD2. V dropped 4 bases and J dropped 4; count of bases not matched to a gene: 11. CDR1 and CDR2 (germline): SQVTM, ANQGSEA. This CDR3 spans 17 amino acids. CDR3 in DNA: TGCAGCGTTGGGGACCGAAGGACTAGCGGGGCATACAATGAGCAGTTCTTC. The encoded protein is CSVGDRRTSGAYNEQFF.

CDR3 sequence (DNA): TGTGCCAGCTCATTTGGGGGACGACAAGAGACCCAGTACTTC. Translated: CASSFGGRQETQYF. The J gene is TRBJ2-5, the V gene TRBV18; either TRBD1 or TRBD2 may supply D (5 bases each). V lost 5 bases and J lost 2, with 12 bases in between. Looked up from germline, CDR1 is KGHSH and CDR2 is LQKENI. The CDR3 extends over 14 amino acids.

This clonotype has just a few counts. The J gene is TRBJ1-6, the V gene TRBV7-8; TRBD1 might be the D (6 bases). Germline CDR1 is SGHVS and CDR2 is FQNEAQ. V was clipped by 4 bases and J by 7 bases, with 8 bases between them. The CDR3 is 13 residues long. CDR3 sequence reads: CASSSGQNSPLHF. CDR3 sequence (DNA): TGTGCCAGCAGCTCGGGACAAAATTCACCCCTCCACTTT.

The rearrangement links TRBV20-1 to TRBJ2-4; 8 bases align to TRBD2. CDR1 is DFQATT, CDR2 SNEGSKA, per germline (reference sequence). This CDR3 has 16 residues. Trimming cost V 1 base and J 3 bases; bases outside gene matches: 8. The CDR3 sequence: CSARAQSGGHKNIQYF. In DNA, the CDR3 is TGCAGTGCTAGAGCTCAAAGCGGGGGACACAAAAACATTCAGTACTTC.

This clonotype was recorded only once. This chain links TRBV4-1 with TRBJ1-6, with D possibly matching TRBD1 (6 bases). The germline gives CDR1 MGHRA, CDR2 YSYEKL. CDR3 length: 16 residues. V was cut by 3 bases and J by 7 bases, with 16 bases left in between. The CDR3 spells CASSHILQGKNSPLHF. In DNA form, the CDR3 reads TGCGCCAGCAGCCACATACTACAGGGTAAAAATTCACCCCTCCACTTT.

This sequence joins TRBV7-6 and TRBJ1-4, with D unclear. CDR1 and CDR2 (germline): SGHVS, FNYEAQ. The CDR3 totals 15 residues. Trimming removed 1 base from V and 7 bases from J, with 13 bases in between. This chain's CDR3 is CASSLDNSLVEKLFF. As DNA, the CDR3 is TGTGCCAGCAGCTTAGATAACAGCTTGGTTGAAAAACTGTTTTTT.

The CDR3 nucleotides read TGTGCCAGCAGTTATAGGGTTAGCGGGAGCTCCAGGGGGAATGAGCAGTTCTTC. The encoded protein is CASSYRVSGSSRGNEQFF. This chain connects TRBV6-5 to TRBJ2-1; 9 bases fit TRBD2. The CDR3 sequence is 18 residues long. Trimming at V came to 3 bases and at J to 7 bases, leaving 16 bases not matched to a gene. Germline V lookup: CDR1 MNHEY, CDR2 SVGAGI.

This sequence joins TRBV20-1 and TRBJ1-5; no reliable D call. The CDR3 runs to 15 residues. V lost 3 bases, J lost 3 bases, and 15 bases lay in between. The germline gives CDR1 DFQATT, CDR2 SNEGSKA (reference sequence). The CDR3 coding sequence is TGCAGTGCTAGGGGAGGATCCCGAGACAATCAGCCCCAGCATTTT. As protein: CSARGGSRDNQPQHF.

This clonotype was observed many times. This chain joins TRBV6-1 and TRBJ2-4; 9 nucleotides agree with TRBD1. The ends lost 6 bases at V and 8 bases at J; junction bases unmatched: 14. Germline V gene data show CDR1 as MNHNS and CDR2 as SASEGT. The CDR3 loop spans 16 amino acids. The CDR3 region has the DNA TGTGCCAGCAGCACGAGGTTACAGGGGGCGCGAGACATTCAGTACTTC. It codes for CASSTRLQGARDIQYF.

The V gene is TRBV9, the J gene TRBJ2-5; 8 positions match TRBD2. CDR3 size: 16 residues. The trim removed 0 bases at V and 5 bases at J, leaving 9 bases unmatched. Germline lookup yields CDR1 SGDLS and CDR2 YYNGEE. This CDR3 is CASSVAGTRGQETQYF. In nucleotides, the CDR3 is TGTGCCAGCAGCGTAGCGGGGACTAGAGGGCAGGAGACCCAGTACTTC.

The chain is built from TRBV29-1 and TRBJ2-3, with D possibly called TRBD1 or TRBD2 (5 bases each). Germline V gene sequence: CDR1 SQVTM, CDR2 ANQGSEA. Deletions cut 2 bases from V and 1 base from J, with 10 bases between. The CDR3 covers 14 residues. CDR3 in amino acids: CSVEQWDRTDTQYF. CDR3 in DNA: TGCAGCGTTGAACAATGGGACCGCACAGATACGCAGTATTTT.

This sequence joins TRBV7-9 and TRBJ1-4; tentative D call: TRBD1 (6 bases). The CDR3 consists of 16 residues. The V gene's germline CDR1 is SEHNR and CDR2 FQNEAQ (reference sequence). The V gene lost 1 base and the J gene lost 3 bases, with 12 bases spanning the gap. CDR3: CASSLVPRTANEKLFF. CDR3 nucleotides: TGTGCCAGCAGCTTAGTACCTCGGACAGCTAATGAAAAACTGTTTTTT.

This clonotype was observed a handful of times. V is TRBV7-2 and J is TRBJ2-7; no clear D. The CDR3 covers 11 residues. Germline V gives CDR1 SGHTA, CDR2 FQGNSA. V lost 5 bases, J lost 6 bases, and 8 bases lay in between. CDR3 loop: CASSPSFEQYF. The CDR3 bases are TGTGCCAGCAGCCCCTCTTTCGAGCAGTACTTC.

V is TRBV12-3 or TRBV12-4 and J is TRBJ2-2; D gene ambiguous. V was shortened by 0 bases and J by 4 bases, with 12 bases between the two germline ends. CDR3 length equals 16 residues. CDR3 residues: CASSLAAGRSTGELFF. For the CDR3, the DNA is TGTGCCAGCAGTTTAGCGGCCGGACGGAGCACCGGGGAGCTGTTTTTT.

This clonotype was seen a few times. The chain combines TRBV5-1 with TRBJ1-2, with D perhaps TRBD1 (5 bases). The germline V gene encodes CDR1 SGHRS and CDR2 YFSETQ. V dropped 0 bases and J dropped 4 bases, with 13 bases sitting between them. The CDR3 contains 15 residues. CDR3 nucleotides: TGCGCCAGCAGCTTGGAAGGGGCTGGAGGCTATGGCTACACCTTC. Translating gives CASSLEGAGGYGYTF.